This T cell receptor (beta chain) emerged from a study of blood T cell repertoires in COVID-19. Measured with immunoSEQ multiplex PCR; TCRdb has only the in-frame clones, and not every one. The profile shows some 340,000 clones, 85% to 95% of them singletons. In its sample, this clone was seen once. V lost 4 bases, J lost 9 bases, and 9 bases stayed unmatched. Germline CDR1 is SGHDN and CDR2 is FVKESK. This CDR3 spans 15 amino acids. The clonotype comes from a woman in her twenties or thirties who had been exposed to COVID-19. The sequencing sample was made of PBMCs or T cells enriched from blood (not recorded which). V is TRBV14 and J is TRBJ2-1; 10 nucleotides align to TRBD2. CDR3 amino acids: CASSRISGGSIEQFF. The CDR3 region has the DNA TGTGCCAGCAGCCGAATTAGCGGGGGGTCTATTGAGCAGTTCTTC.